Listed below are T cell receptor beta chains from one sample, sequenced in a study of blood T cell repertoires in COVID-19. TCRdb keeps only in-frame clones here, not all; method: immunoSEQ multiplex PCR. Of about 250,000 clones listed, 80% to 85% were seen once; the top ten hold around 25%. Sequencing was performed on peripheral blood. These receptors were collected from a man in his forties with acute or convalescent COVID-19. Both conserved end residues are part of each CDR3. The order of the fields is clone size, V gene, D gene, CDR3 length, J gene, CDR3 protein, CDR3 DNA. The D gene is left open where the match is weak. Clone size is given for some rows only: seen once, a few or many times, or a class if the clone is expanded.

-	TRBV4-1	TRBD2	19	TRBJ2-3	CASSQDPSGLAGGVDTQYF	TGCGCCAGCAGCCAAGATCCCTCGGGACTAGCGGGGGGGGTAGATACGCAGTATTTT
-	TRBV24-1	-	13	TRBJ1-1	CATSDSGTPEPFF	TGTGCCACCAGTGATTCCGGGACACCCGAACCTTTCTTT
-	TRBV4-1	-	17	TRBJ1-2	CASSQDAGGRRNYGYTF	TGCGCCAGCAGCCAAGATGCAGGAGGGCGCCGAAACTATGGCTACACCTTC
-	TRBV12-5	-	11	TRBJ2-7	CASGSYYEQYF	TGTGCTAGTGGAAGCTACTACGAGCAGTACTTC
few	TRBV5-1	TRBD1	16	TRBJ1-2	CASSLEQGPTTYGYTF	TGCGCCAGCAGCTTGGAACAGGGGCCTACAACCTATGGCTACACCTTC
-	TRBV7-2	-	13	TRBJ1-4	CASTLGQGGKLFF	TGTGCCAGCACCCTGGGGCAGGGCGGAAAACTGTTTTTT
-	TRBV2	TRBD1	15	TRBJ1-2	CASRTTGGSIDGYTF	TGTGCCAGCAGAACAACAGGGGGCTCAATAGATGGCTACACCTTC
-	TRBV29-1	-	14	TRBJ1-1	CSVSIGNQYTEAFF	TGCAGCGTCTCCATCGGTAACCAATACACTGAAGCTTTCTTT
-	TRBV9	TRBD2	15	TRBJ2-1	CASSVGRGSYNEQFF	TGTGCCAGCAGCGTAGGTCGCGGGAGTTATAATGAGCAGTTCTTC
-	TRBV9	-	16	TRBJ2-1	CASSVAAGPPYNEQFF	TGTGCCAGCAGCGTAGCGGCGGGTCCACCTTACAATGAGCAGTTCTTC
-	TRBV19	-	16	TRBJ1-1	CASSMGDTGGTFKAFF	TGTGCCAGTAGTATGGGGGATACAGGAGGGACCTTTAAAGCTTTCTTT
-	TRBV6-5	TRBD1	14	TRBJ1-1	CASGDRPMNTEAFF	TGTGCCAGCGGGGACAGACCCATGAACACTGAAGCTTTCTTT
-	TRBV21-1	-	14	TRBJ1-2	CASSYYTGNYGYTF	TGTGCCAGCAGTTATTACACAGGGAACTATGGCTACACCTTC
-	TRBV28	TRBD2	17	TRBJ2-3	CASSPLWLAGDTDTQYF	TGTGCCAGCAGTCCTCTTTGGCTAGCGGGAGACACAGATACGCAGTATTTT
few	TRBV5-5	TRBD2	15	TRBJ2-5	CASSFLTSGGETQYF	TGTGCCAGCAGCTTTCTTACTAGCGGAGGTGAGACCCAGTACTTC
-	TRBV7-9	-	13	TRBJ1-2	CASSFSGEGGYTF	TGTGCCAGCAGCTTTTCCGGGGAGGGAGGCTACACCTTC
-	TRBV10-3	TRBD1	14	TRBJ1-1	CAISAGQGEAEAFF	TGTGCCATCAGCGCCGGACAGGGGGAGGCTGAAGCTTTCTTT
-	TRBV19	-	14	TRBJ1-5	CASGDLRSNQPQHF	TGTGCCAGCGGAGATCTGAGGAGCAATCAGCCCCAGCATTTT
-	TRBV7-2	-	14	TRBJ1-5	CASSSGVSGQPQHF	TGTGCCAGCAGCTCAGGGGTTTCCGGTCAGCCCCAGCATTTT
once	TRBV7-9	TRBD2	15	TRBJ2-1	CASKLGTSAYNEQFF	TGTGCCAGCAAATTGGGGACTAGCGCCTACAATGAGCAGTTCTTC
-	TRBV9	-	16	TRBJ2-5	CASSVALTAAQETQYF	TGTGCCAGCAGCGTAGCTCTAACGGCGGCCCAAGAGACCCAGTACTTC
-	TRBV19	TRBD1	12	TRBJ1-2	CASTGTAMGYTF	TGTGCCAGTACAGGGACAGCGATGGGCTACACCTTC